Listed below are T cell receptor beta chains from one sample, sequenced in a study of blood T cell repertoires in COVID-19. The data were produced by immunoSEQ multiplex PCR, yet TCRdb's version contains in-frame clones alone and is incomplete. The data contain fewer than 350,000 clones, roughly 86% of them singletons. The material sequenced was peripheral blood. These receptors were collected from a man under 40 with COVID-19, enrolled during active disease. Both conserved end residues are trimmed from each CDR3. Each record gives: V gene, J gene, CDR3 protein.

v_call: TRBV30; j_call: TRBJ2-1; cdr3_aa: AWSGRTSGRNNEQF
v_call: TRBV28; j_call: TRBJ2-7; cdr3_aa: ASSPGAGQGLAYEQY
v_call: TRBV10-3; j_call: TRBJ1-5; cdr3_aa: AISEPDRGYGQPQH
v_call: TRBV6-5; j_call: TRBJ2-7; cdr3_aa: ASTKGGDEQY
v_call: TRBV24-1; j_call: TRBJ2-1; cdr3_aa: ATSDKGGPHNEQF
v_call: TRBV25-1; j_call: TRBJ1-2; cdr3_aa: ASSGGGAGYGYT
v_call: TRBV11-2; j_call: TRBJ2-5; cdr3_aa: ASSAFQGVETQY
v_call: TRBV7-3; j_call: TRBJ1-1; cdr3_aa: ASSLLVNTEAF
v_call: TRBV19; j_call: TRBJ1-3; cdr3_aa: ASSPGRRSGNTIY
v_call: TRBV2; j_call: TRBJ1-6; cdr3_aa: ASTYQDRVNSPLH
v_call: TRBV3-1/TRBV3-2; j_call: TRBJ1-6; cdr3_aa: ASSQRQVGNSPLH
v_call: TRBV5-5; j_call: TRBJ1-2; cdr3_aa: ASSRGSTGLRWGYT
v_call: TRBV7-9; j_call: TRBJ1-1; cdr3_aa: ASSPRQGGNTEAF
v_call: TRBV5-1; j_call: TRBJ2-5; cdr3_aa: ASSQGQGAGVWETQY
v_call: TRBV5-6; j_call: TRBJ2-7; cdr3_aa: ASSPGGSYEQY
v_call: TRBV19; j_call: TRBJ2-1; cdr3_aa: ASGSGFSYNEQF
v_call: TRBV3-1/TRBV3-2; j_call: TRBJ2-3; cdr3_aa: ASSRVTTGEGGTDTQY
v_call: TRBV7-2; j_call: TRBJ2-6; cdr3_aa: ASSLGPAGISGANVLT
v_call: TRBV5-5; j_call: TRBJ2-5; cdr3_aa: ASSSGSFVVETQY
v_call: TRBV6-6; j_call: TRBJ2-5; cdr3_aa: ASGDPGGETQY
v_call: TRBV18; j_call: TRBJ2-5; cdr3_aa: ASSPRPAPVGETQY
v_call: TRBV5-4; j_call: TRBJ2-7; cdr3_aa: ASSLGPSGTYEQY
v_call: TRBV18; j_call: TRBJ2-5; cdr3_aa: ASCPGQGAPQPWETQY
v_call: TRBV6-5; j_call: TRBJ2-2; cdr3_aa: ASSYSGQGNTGELF
v_call: TRBV5-1; j_call: TRBJ2-3; cdr3_aa: ASSSLAGTDTQY
v_call: TRBV6-2/TRBV6-3; j_call: TRBJ2-1; cdr3_aa: ASSHLSGGAPYNEQF
v_call: TRBV7-9; j_call: TRBJ2-1; cdr3_aa: ASSLTTNEQF
v_call: TRBV25-1; j_call: TRBJ2-3; cdr3_aa: ASSGLAVTDTQY
v_call: TRBV6-2/TRBV6-3; j_call: TRBJ2-7; cdr3_aa: ASSWESGLADSYEQY
v_call: TRBV7-3; j_call: TRBJ2-1; cdr3_aa: ASSLGQGAGNEQF
v_call: TRBV2; j_call: TRBJ1-5; cdr3_aa: ASHDRVSNQPQH
v_call: TRBV7-9; j_call: TRBJ2-1; cdr3_aa: ASSLGLAGGLYNEQF
v_call: TRBV6-5; j_call: TRBJ1-2; cdr3_aa: ASSPQQGMYGYT
v_call: TRBV19; j_call: TRBJ2-7; cdr3_aa: ASSISLAAYEQY
v_call: TRBV6-5; j_call: TRBJ1-1; cdr3_aa: ASSFSRNTEAF
v_call: TRBV28; j_call: TRBJ2-7; cdr3_aa: ASSLGGTSGSYEQY
v_call: TRBV6-2/TRBV6-3; j_call: TRBJ2-4; cdr3_aa: ASSYRKTGAKNIQY